This TCR beta chain was found in a study of blood T cell repertoires in COVID-19. Study-wide background: Sites across the United States, Italy and Spain contributed samples from acute and convalescent COVID-19. From T cells, B-cell-depleted T cells, or PBMCs came the material, which was cDNA or gDNA.

The repertoire was sequenced with immunoSEQ multiplex PCR; TCRdb's copy has only in-frame clones and lacks some. Found here are some 210,000 clones, roughly 78% of them singletons; the top ten hold roughly 12%. The V end lost 5 bases, the J end lost 2 bases, and 24 bases lay between the germline ends. The CDR3 loop spans 18 amino acids. Germline V gene data show CDR1 as SGHVS and CDR2 as FQNEAQ. The source material was peripheral blood. The receptor was derived from a woman aged 40 to 55 with acute or convalescent COVID-19. The chain joins TRBV7-8 to TRBJ2-5; weak D call: TRBD2 (5 bases). The DNA of the CDR3 is TGTGCCAGCAGCCCCAATCCCCCGGGTGCGGGCGGGCAAGAGACCCAGTACTTC. Its protein product is CASSPNPPGAGGQETQYF.